This TCR beta chain was found in a study of T cell responses to AZD1222 COVID-19 vaccine. Study results and caveats: White British people made up most donors, females outnumbered males, and clonal diversity was possibly underestimated. At 160-218 and 743-854, vaccine-associated CD4 TCRs were dominant, and they spanned spike. Breadth and depth of Spike-specific TCRs rose after two AZD1222 doses. Sampling that yielded the repertoires occurred only after the peak T cell response.

Comment on this clone: The antigen remains undetermined.

This table comes from immunoSEQ multiplex PCR, and its TCRdb copy is limited to in-frame clones, with some not included. The sample yields approximately 120,000 clones, more than 85% seen once. In germline, CDR1 is SGHVS, CDR2 FQNEAQ. Deletions cut 4 bases from V and 9 bases from J, with 10 bases between. This CDR3 region has 12 residues. The material sequenced was peripheral blood, taken on day 0 of MenACWY control vaccination. V usage is TRBV7-8 and J usage is TRBJ1-5, with D hard to call. The TCR was taken from an adult in good health. CDR3 DNA sequence: TGTGCCAGCAGCTCAACATACCGGCCCCAGCATTTT. Translating it yields CASSSTYRPQHF.